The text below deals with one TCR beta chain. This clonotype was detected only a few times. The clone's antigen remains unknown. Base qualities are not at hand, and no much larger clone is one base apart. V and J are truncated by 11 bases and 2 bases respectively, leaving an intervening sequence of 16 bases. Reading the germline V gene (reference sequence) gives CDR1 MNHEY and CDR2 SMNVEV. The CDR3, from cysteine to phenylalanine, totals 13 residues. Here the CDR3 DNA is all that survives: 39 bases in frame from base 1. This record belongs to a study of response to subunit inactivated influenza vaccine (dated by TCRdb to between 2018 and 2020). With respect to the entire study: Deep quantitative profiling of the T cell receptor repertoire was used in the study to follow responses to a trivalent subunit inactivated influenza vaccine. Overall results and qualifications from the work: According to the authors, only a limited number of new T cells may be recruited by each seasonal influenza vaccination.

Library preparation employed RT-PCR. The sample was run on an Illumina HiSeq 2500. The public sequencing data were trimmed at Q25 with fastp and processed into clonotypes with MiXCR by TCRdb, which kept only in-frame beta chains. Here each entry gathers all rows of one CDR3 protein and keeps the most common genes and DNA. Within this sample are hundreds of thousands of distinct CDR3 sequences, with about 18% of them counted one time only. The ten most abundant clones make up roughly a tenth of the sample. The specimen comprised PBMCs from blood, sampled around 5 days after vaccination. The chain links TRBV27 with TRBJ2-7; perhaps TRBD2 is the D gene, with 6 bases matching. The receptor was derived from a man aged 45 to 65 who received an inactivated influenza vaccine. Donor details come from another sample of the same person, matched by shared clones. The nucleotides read TGTGCCGTCCGGGACTGGAACACCTACGAGCAGTACTTC. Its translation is CAVRDWNTYEQYF.